This entry lists 21 T cell receptor beta chains sequenced from one sample in a study of blood T cells in healthy people across ages. Sample-barcoded 5' priming and a J-beta primer mix drove a second PCR of about 6 to 12 cycles. From the 5' RACE reads, TCRdb called clonotypes with MiXCR, one entry per CDR3 protein. The repertoire holds 550,000 to 800,000 distinct CDR3 sequences, with approximately 29% as singletons. Material for sequencing was blood. These TCRs come from a woman of 80 years or more in good health.

This clonotype was picked up many times. The CDR3 DNA sequence: TGCGCCAGCAGCTTGGTCGGCGGGGGGATTTCAGATACGCAGTATTTT. Amino acids: CASSLVGGGISDTQYF. This sequence joins TRBV5-1 and TRBJ2-3; 8 bases fit TRBD2. Trimming took 0 bases from V and 4 from J; bases not matched to a gene: 7. The CDR3 contains 16 residues. CDR1 and CDR2 (germline): SGHRS, YFSETQ.

The table lists this clonotype with a few counts. V and J are TRBV6-5 and TRBJ1-1, with TRBD1 as a possible D gene (5 bases). The V end was cut by 0 bases, the J end by 0 bases, with 11 bases between. The germline V gene has CDR1 MNHEY and CDR2 SVGAGI. This CDR3 is built from 16 residues. The CDR3 here is CASSYSQGGMNTEAFF. The DNA of the CDR3 is TGTGCCAGCAGTTACTCCCAGGGCGGGATGAACACTGAAGCTTTCTTT.

This clonotype has at least ten counts. The CDR3 region is CASSLEGGRSPDTQYF. CDR3 nucleotide sequence: TGCGCCAGCAGCTTGGAGGGCGGACGCTCCCCCGATACGCAGTATTTT. This rearrangement joins TRBV5-1 to TRBJ2-3; no clear D gene. From germline, CDR1 is SGHRS and CDR2 YFSETQ. The CDR3 totals 16 residues. V was pared by 0 bases and J by 6 bases, with 17 bases between.

This clonotype was found many times. This chain uses TRBV5-6 with TRBJ2-5, with 7 bases lining up with TRBD1. V was pared by 0 bases and J by 5 bases, with 4 bases of the junction left unmatched. The CDR3 runs 14 residues. Germline V CDR1 and CDR2: SGHDT, YYEEEE. CDR3 amino acids: CASSLGTGWETQYF. The CDR3 DNA reads as TGTGCCAGCAGCTTGGGGACAGGTTGGGAGACCCAGTACTTC.

This clonotype was counted many times. The chain joins TRBV3-1 to TRBJ2-3; no firm D call. The CDR3 covers 14 residues. Germline lookup yields CDR1 LGHDT and CDR2 YNNKEL (reference sequence). The ends were cut back, 4 bases at V and 1 base at J, with 9 bases in the middle. The chain's CDR3 is CASSLRARTDTQYF. Here the CDR3 DNA reads TGTGCCAGCAGCCTTCGGGCCCGCACAGATACGCAGTATTTT.

The J gene is TRBJ2-3, the V gene TRBV18; D unresolved. The CDR3 extends over 16 amino acids. CDR1 and CDR2 (germline): KGHSH, LQKENI. V was clipped by 2 bases and J by 2 bases, with 14 bases between them. CDR3 DNA: TGTGCCAGCTCACCAAAGATGCGGCTGGACACAGATACGCAGTATTTT. Its protein product is CASSPKMRLDTDTQYF.

This chain uses TRBV7-6 with TRBJ2-4; TRBD1 might be the D (6 bases). The J call is in doubt because the DNA end fits TRBJ2-7 better. CDR3 length: 13 amino acids. Germline V gene lookup returns CDR1 SGHVS and CDR2 FNYEAQ. CDR3 sequence (DNA): TGTGCCAGCAGCATCGGACAGAGCTACGAGCAGTACTTC. Its protein product is CASSIGQSYEQYF.

The rearrangement links TRBV6-6 to TRBJ2-7; TRBD2 matches 10 bases. Germline lookup yields CDR1 MNHNY and CDR2 SVGAGI (reference sequence). Trimming at V came to 6 bases and at J to 6 bases, leaving 5 bases not matched to a gene. This CDR3 has 13 amino acids. The CDR3 protein is CASSPGLAAEQYF. CDR3 coding DNA: TGTGCCAGCAGCCCCGGACTAGCGGCCGAGCAGTACTTC.

This clonotype was counted ten times or more. This sequence joins TRBV20-1 and TRBJ1-5; the match to TRBD1 covers 9 bases. The CDR3 runs 15 residues. With 3 bases clipped from V and 4 bases from J, the junction kept 7 bases outside the gene matches. Germline values: CDR1 DFQATT, CDR2 SNEGSKA (reference sequence). CDR3 in amino acids: CSASRPTGGNQPQHF. The CDR3 DNA follows: TGCAGTGCTAGTCGCCCGACAGGGGGGAATCAGCCCCAGCATTTT.

This chain connects TRBV6-6 to TRBJ2-1; D possibly corresponds to TRBD1 (8 bases). Trimming left V 4 bases short and J 6 bases short, with 19 bases between. CDR1 and CDR2 (germline): MNHNY, SVGAGI (reference sequence). The CDR3 totals 16 residues. This CDR3 is CASSWTKQGEGNEQFF. The CDR3, as DNA: TGTGCCAGCAGTTGGACGAAACAGGGGGAGGGCAATGAGCAGTTCTTC.

The genes are TRBV21-1 and TRBJ1-5; TRBD1 is the table's D call and was not checked against the DNA. TRBV21-1 is tagged as a pseudogene. The CDR3 loop spans 14 amino acids. CDR3 protein: CASSPEVGARPQHF. CDR3 DNA sequence: TGTGCCAGCAGCCCCGAGGTGGGAGCCCGGCCCCAGCATTTT.

This clonotype was detected ten times or more. The chain recombines TRBV3-1 with TRBJ2-3; 9 bases map to TRBD2. Looked up from germline, CDR1 is LGHDT and CDR2 is YNNKEL (reference sequence). The CDR3 is 14 residues long. V lost 6 bases to trimming and J lost 3 bases; unmatched junction nucleotides: 4. Written as DNA, the CDR3 is TGTGCCAGCAGTAAAGCGGGAGGAACAGATACGCAGTATTTT. Translation gives CASSKAGGTDTQYF.

This chain uses TRBV5-1 with TRBJ1-2, with unresolved D. Per the germline V gene, CDR1 is SGHRS and CDR2 is YFSETQ. This CDR3 has 15 amino acids. Trimming took 4 bases from V and 8 from J, leaving 21 bases between them. The DNA of the CDR3 is TGCGCCAGCAGCCCCTCCCCCTCAAGGGCCGGGGGCTACACCTTC. Translation: CASSPSPSRAGGYTF.

A few counts support this clonotype. One junction end disagrees with the germline gene, perhaps due to a read error. The chain uses TRBV5-1 and TRBJ2-6; the D gene is possibly TRBD1 (7 bases). The germline CDR1 and CDR2 sequences are SGHRS and YFSETQ. The CDR3 contains 17 residues. The CDR3 spells CASSLSRMTEGANVRTF. CDR3 DNA sequence: TGCGCCAGCAGCTTGAGCCGGATGACGGAGGGGGCCAACGTCCGGACTTTC.

V usage is TRBV5-1 and J usage is TRBJ2-7; 7 bases agree with TRBD2. CDR1 and CDR2 from the germline V gene are SGHRS and YFSETQ. CDR3 length equals 15 residues. J gave up 0 bases and V 6 bases, and 9 bases lay outside the gene matches. For the CDR3, the DNA is TGCGCCAGCACCGATAGCGCTAGCGGCTCCTACGAGCAGTACTTC. It is translated as CASTDSASGSYEQYF.

This clonotype was detected many times. The chain carries TRBV12-3 or TRBV12-4 and TRBJ1-5; D may be TRBD1 (6 bases). V lost 3 bases and J 5 bases, leaving 11 bases between the germline ends. There are 14 residues in the CDR3. CDR3 protein: CASSLLQGYQPQHF. The DNA of the CDR3 is TGTGCCAGCAGTTTGTTACAGGGTTATCAGCCCCAGCATTTT.

This clonotype was observed many times. The V gene is TRBV7-3, the J gene TRBJ2-1; TRBD2 is a possible D gene (7 bases). The CDR3 consists of 15 residues. Trimming removed 7 bases at V and 6 bases at J, with 19 bases between. The germline V gene has CDR1 SGHTA and CDR2 FQGTGA. The CDR3 coding sequence is TGTGCCAGCACCCTCGAGGGGGGGCGGGGCAATGAGCAGTTCTTC. This codes for CASTLEGGRGNEQFF.

In its sample, this clonotype was seen many times. V is TRBV20-1 and J is TRBJ2-1, with D possibly matching TRBD1 (5 bases). V was cut by 7 bases and J by 8 bases, with 18 bases left in between. Germline lookup yields CDR1 DFQATT and CDR2 SNEGSKA (reference sequence). CDR3 length: 13 residues. The CDR3: CSVHPTSGYEQFF. The CDR3 nucleotides read TGCAGTGTCCATCCTACCTCAGGGTATGAGCAGTTCTTC.

The table lists this clonotype with many counts. This sequence joins TRBV29-1 and TRBJ1-2; D not resolved. Per the germline V gene, CDR1 is SQVTM and CDR2 is ANQGSEA. Trimming shortened V by 1 base and J by 9 bases, and 15 bases separated the two germline ends. There are 13 residues in the CDR3. CDR3 loop: CSVEVHGSASYTF. The DNA for the CDR3 is TGCAGCGTTGAAGTCCACGGATCGGCTAGCTACACCTTC.

In regard to this clonotype: A read error may be the cause here, since a much bigger clone is one base away. V is TRBV20-1 and J is TRBJ2-7; a possible D gene is TRBD2 (6 bases). The CDR3 length is 14 residues. The germline V gene has CDR1 DFQATT and CDR2 SNEGSKA (reference sequence). CDR3 sequence reads: CSARKGGGSYVQYF. The CDR3 DNA follows: TGCAGTGCTAGAAAGGGAGGAGGCTCCTACGTGCAGTACTTC.

At least ten counts were recorded for this clonotype. The CDR3 loop is CASSLLGQGSYEQYF. The DNA of the CDR3 is TGTGCCAGCAGCTTACTAGGACAGGGATCCTACGAGCAGTACTTC. The J gene is TRBJ2-7, the V gene TRBV7-2; 8 nucleotides line up with TRBD1. This CDR3 contains 15 residues. V gave up 2 bases and J gave up 1 base; unmatched junction bases: 4. CDR1 and CDR2 from the germline V gene are SGHTA and FQGNSA. The complete variable domain, with remaining parts taken from reference TRBV7-2 and TRBJ2-7, reads GAGVSQSPSNKVTEKGKDVELRCDPISGHTALYWYRQSLGQGLEFLIYFQGNSAPDKSGLPSDRFSAERTGGSVSTLTIQRTQQEDSAVYLCASSLLGQGSYEQYFGPGTRLTVT.